The rows below give T cell receptor beta chains drawn from one sample of a study of untreated major depressive disorder. Sequencing was performed with immunoSEQ multiplex PCR; in TCRdb, only in-frame clones are kept and a portion is missing. The repertoire consists of 21,000 or so clones, with over 75% occurring once and the leading ten covering about 5%. The sequenced material came from CD4+ T cells from PBMCs. The receptors shown here come from a woman between 25 and 40 years old in good health. Both conserved end residues are part of each CDR3. Each record gives: D gene, V gene, clone size, CDR3 length, J gene, CDR3 DNA, CDR3 protein. The D gene is left open where the match is weak. Size is stated for part of the rows, as once, few or many counts, or as a class when the clone is expanded.

NA	TRBV27	few	14	TRBJ2-7	TGTGCCAGCAGTTACCAGGACGGCTCCTACGAGCAGTACTTC	CASSYQDGSYEQYF
NA	TRBV11-2	NA	15	TRBJ2-2	TGTGCCAGCAGCTTAGTTGCTCCGGGTCCCGGGGAGCTGTTTTTT	CASSLVAPGPGELFF
NA	TRBV2	once	13	TRBJ2-1	TGTGCCAGCAGTGAGGGCGATTACAATGAGCAGTTCTTC	CASSEGDYNEQFF
NA	TRBV7-2	NA	15	TRBJ2-1	TGTGCCAGCAGCTTAGAGGGACGGAGCCACGATGAGCAGTTCTTC	CASSLEGRSHDEQFF
NA	TRBV5-1	NA	16	TRBJ1-1	TGCGCCAGCAAGCGGACGGAGGGACATATGAACACTGAAGCTTTCTTT	CASKRTEGHMNTEAFF
NA	TRBV30	NA	12	TRBJ1-2	TGTGCCTGGAGTTCGGGGGGCTATGGCTACACCTTC	CAWSSGGYGYTF
TRBD1	TRBV15	NA	17	TRBJ2-7	TGTGCCACCAGCAGAGATAGGTTACAGGGGATTAACAACGAGCAGTACTTC	CATSRDRLQGINNEQYF
TRBD1	TRBV30	few	11	TRBJ2-7	TGTGCCTCAGGCAGGGGGCTCGAGCAGTACTTC	CASGRGLEQYF
NA	TRBV5-5	NA	16	TRBJ2-7	TGTGCCAGCAGCTTGGCCCCAGGGGCAAACTCCTACGAGCAGTACTTC	CASSLAPGANSYEQYF
TRBD1	TRBV30	NA	17	TRBJ2-7	TGTGCCTGGAGCGCCGGGACAGGGGGTTGGAGCTCCTACGAGCAGTACTTC	CAWSAGTGGWSSYEQYF
NA	TRBV13	NA	15	TRBJ2-7	TGTGCCAGCAGCTCGCAAAAGGGGGGGGTCTACGAGCAGTACTTC	CASSSQKGGVYEQYF
TRBD2	TRBV19	once	16	TRBJ2-7	TGTGCCAGTAGACGACTAGCGGGCGAGGCCCCCTACGAGCAGTACTTC	CASRRLAGEAPYEQYF
NA	TRBV25-1	NA	11	TRBJ2-3	TGTGCCAGCAGTGAACTCGATACGCAGTATTTT	CASSELDTQYF
TRBD2	TRBV6-1	NA	12	TRBJ2-1	TGTGCCAGCAGGGGACTAGCGGGGAAGCAGTTCTTC	CASRGLAGKQFF
NA	TRBV18	NA	15	TRBJ1-6	TGTGCCAGCTCACCACCTTCGGTGGGGGATTCACCCCTCCACTTT	CASSPPSVGDSPLHF
TRBD1	TRBV6-5	NA	13	TRBJ1-5	TGTGCCAGCAGCTTGACAGGGTATCAGCCCCAGCATTTT	CASSLTGYQPQHF
NA	TRBV7-9	NA	13	TRBJ2-3	TGTGCCAGCAGCTTAGCGTTGAGACCTACGCAGTATTTT	CASSLALRPTQYF
NA	TRBV6-6	NA	14	TRBJ1-1	TGTGCCAGCACCCAGGGGATCATGAACACTGAAGCTTTCTTT	CASTQGIMNTEAFF
TRBD1	TRBV28	NA	16	TRBJ2-1	TGTGCCAGCAGTTTACAGACAGGGTCTCTATTGTATGAGCAGTTCTTC	CASSLQTGSLLYEQFF
NA	TRBV7-2	NA	16	TRBJ1-5	TGTGCCAGCAGCCGGTCCGGGACCGAGTACAATCAGCCCCAGCATTTT	CASSRSGTEYNQPQHF
TRBD1	TRBV5-6	NA	18	TRBJ1-6	TGTGCCAGCAGCTTGGCCGGGACAGGGAGCTCCTATAATTCACCCCTCCACTTT	CASSLAGTGSSYNSPLHF
NA	TRBV15	NA	15	TRBJ1-6	TGTGCCACCAGCAGAGATCAATGGGGAAATTCACCCCTCCACTTT	CATSRDQWGNSPLHF
NA	TRBV30	NA	11	TRBJ1-2	TGTGCCTGGAGTGACAGGGTTGGCTACACCTTC	CAWSDRVGYTF
TRBD1	TRBV25-1	NA	15	TRBJ1-1	TGTGCCAGCAGTGAGTCCACAGGGGCCGGGACTGAAGCTTTCTTT	CASSESTGAGTEAFF
NA	TRBV2	NA	13	TRBJ1-4	TGTGCCAGCGGGGGTATCCTAAATGAAAAACTGTTTTTT	CASGGILNEKLFF
TRBD1	TRBV27	NA	19	TRBJ2-2	TGTGCCAGCAGTTTCAAGCCGATAGGTGGGACAGGATACACCGGGGAGCTGTTTTTT	CASSFKPIGGTGYTGELFF
NA	TRBV11-3	NA	16	TRBJ2-2	TGTGCCAGCAGCTTAGGGGAATTCGGGAACACCGGGGAGCTGTTTTTT	CASSLGEFGNTGELFF
TRBD2	TRBV28	NA	14	TRBJ2-3	TGTGCCAGCAGGTCGGCGGGGGGGCCAGATACGCAGTATTTT	CASRSAGGPDTQYF
TRBD1	TRBV5-6	NA	14	TRBJ2-7	TGTGCCAGCATGGACAGGGGGCAACCCTACGAGCAGTACTTC	CASMDRGQPYEQYF
TRBD1	TRBV7-9	NA	16	TRBJ1-2	TGTGCCAGCAGCTTAGCTGGGACAGGGAGGGAGAGTGGCTACACCTTC	CASSLAGTGRESGYTF
NA	TRBV25-1	NA	14	TRBJ2-3	TGTGCCAGCAGTGGAGGGCTAAGCACAGATACGCAGTATTTT	CASSGGLSTDTQYF